This T cell receptor (beta chain) stems from a study of chemoradiotherapy in HPV16-positive cancers. The CDR3 spans 19 residues. Profiled with immunoSEQ multiplex PCR; TCRdb holds only in-frame clones, not every one. This sample has over 7,000 clones, with roughly 85% found just once. This sequence was found in a human donor with HPV-associated anogenital cancer. Sequenced here: blood, sampled from a patient who underwent chemoradiotherapy. The chain carries TRBV21-1 and TRBJ2-5; the D call of TRBD2 is as the table states it, not checked on the DNA. TRBV21-1 is given as a pseudogene. The CDR3 coding sequence is TGTGCCAGCAGCAAAGCGCGGGGGGGTTTGGTGATGTCCCAAGAGACCCAGTACTTC. Encoded protein: CASSKARGGLVMSQETQYF.